This T cell receptor (beta chain) was captured in a study of T cell clusters in autoimmune cytopenias. Study in general: A median of 51,575 TRB reads per sample yielded a median around 2,000 distinct clonotypes. Broader study findings: Functional roles of the in silico T cell clusters still await experimental validation.

Note on this clonotype: Its cognate antigen is unknown.

Each sample's input was about 250 ng genomic DNA, 35,000 to 40,000 genome equivalents. Germline CDR1 is MNHNY and CDR2 is SVGAGI (reference sequence). This CDR3 is built from 15 residues. Multiplex touch-down PCR amplified TRB using TRB-A and TRB-B pools in one tube. TCRdb processed the multiplex PCR reads again and assigns one entry to each CDR3 protein, with no DNA. The sample totals around 15,000 distinct CDR3 sequences. Sequencing input: peripheral blood. The receptor's source is a human donor with an autoimmune cytopenia or autoimmune hepatitis (not recorded which). V and J are TRBV6-6 and TRBJ1-2; the TCRdb D gene call, TRBD1, has no DNA to confirm it. The CDR3 region is CASTETGRSNYGYTF.